Listed below are T cell receptor beta chains from one sample, sequenced in a study of PD-1 blockade in classical Hodgkin lymphoma. The protocol was immunoSEQ multiplex PCR, while the TCRdb copy is restricted to in-frame clones and leaves out a portion. This table holds fewer than 15,000 clones, about 91% found once. The source was peripheral blood mononuclear cells (PBMCs), collected at baseline. These receptors originate from a human donor with classical Hodgkin lymphoma. CDR3s include the opening cysteine and the closing phenylalanine or tryptophan. A D gene is named only where the DNA matches it firmly.

>TRBV19|TRBD1|TRBJ2-7
CASRGQGARRGEQYF
TGTGCCAGTAGGGGCCAGGGGGCGCGACGTGGCGAGCAGTACTTC
>TRBV5-1|NA|TRBJ1-3
CASSPDSGNTIYF
TGCGCCAGCAGCCCCGACTCTGGAAACACCATATATTTT
>TRBV30|TRBD2|TRBJ2-7
CAWRGGLDGFYEQYF
TGTGCCTGGCGCGGGGGGCTCGACGGATTCTACGAGCAGTACTTC
>TRBV5-1|NA|TRBJ2-7
CASSLEASGGYEQYF
TGCGCCAGCAGCTTGGAGGCATCGGGTGGATACGAGCAGTACTTC
>TRBV27|NA|TRBJ1-6
CASSFFTNSPLHF
TGTGCCAGCAGTTTTTTCACTAATTCACCCCTCCACTTT
>TRBV6-6|NA|TRBJ2-1
CASSPREDEQFF
TGTGCCAGCAGCCCCAGGGAGGATGAGCAGTTCTTC
>TRBV6-5|NA|TRBJ2-1
CASQAGALVQVQFF
TGTGCCAGCCAGGCGGGGGCCCTCGTTCAAGTGCAGTTCTTC
>TRBV5-1|TRBD1|TRBJ2-5
CASSSGTGGETQYF
TGCGCCAGCAGTTCCGGGACAGGGGGAGAGACCCAGTACTTC
>TRBV5-4|TRBD2|TRBJ2-7
CASSLAGTSSYEQYF
TGTGCCAGCAGCTTGGCCGGGACTAGCTCCTACGAGCAGTACTTC
>TRBV28|TRBD1|TRBJ1-1
CVSSRDRIRGTEAFF
TGTGTCAGCAGTCGGGACAGGATTAGGGGGACTGAAGCTTTCTTT
>TRBV10-3|NA|TRBJ2-2
CAIRGGGGDTGELFF
TGTGCCATCAGGGGGGGCGGAGGGGACACCGGGGAGCTGTTTTTT
>TRBV6-6|TRBD2|TRBJ2-5
CASSFGGTQETQYF
TGTGCCAGCAGTTTCGGGGGGACTCAAGAGACCCAGTACTTC
>TRBV5-1|NA|TRBJ2-5
CASSPRTAQETQYF
TGCGCCAGCAGCCCACGGACGGCTCAAGAGACCCAGTACTTC
>TRBV5-1|NA|TRBJ2-7
CASREEPYEQYF
TGCGCCAGTAGAGAGGAGCCCTACGAGCAGTACTTC